The TCR beta chain under discussion was sequenced for a study of follicular helper T cells after annual influenza vaccination. TCRdb's table, derived via immunoSEQ multiplex PCR, lists solely in-frame clones and lacks some. This sample carries 6,500 to 10,000 clones, around four fifths of them seen once, and the ten largest clones take around 0.99%. As to this clone: The antigen is not known.

There are 13 residues in the CDR3. V dropped 2 bases and J dropped 6 bases, with 7 bases sitting between them. The germline V gene encodes CDR1 SGHTA and CDR2 FQGNSA. Study-wide points: Plasmablast frequency change correlated with clonality change in ICOS+CD38+ cTfh.

Time point in this sample: 2014-2015 season, pre-vaccination. Excluded were substance abuse, HIV/AIDS, active cancer, immunomodulatory drugs and active illness. Per time point, roughly 35-100 mL of blood was sampled. The source of this sequence is an adult who received the influenza vaccine. The sequencing used CXCR5+ CD38- circulating T follicular helper cells from blood, collected on the day of influenza vaccination. The sample's subset: circulating Tfh, non-naive CD4+CXCR5+PD-1+ (ICOS+CD38+ or ICOS-CD38-). The chain joins TRBV7-2 to TRBJ1-4; no clear D. The CDR3 spells CASSLIPDEKLFF. The CDR3, as DNA: TGTGCCAGCAGCTTAATTCCAGATGAAAAACTGTTTTTT.